A selection of T cell receptor beta chains follows, all from one sample in a study of neurological immune-mediated disorders. TCRdb ran MiXCR on the 5' RACE reads and lists one entry per CDR3 protein. The sample carries roughly 62,000 distinct CDR3 sequences, 2% to 2.5% recorded once. Sample: PBMCs. The receptors originated from a man aged 45 to 65 with multiple sclerosis. Each CDR3 is given with its conserved first and last residue. D genes are given only for firm matches. Each size is once, few, many or a size class.

j_gene: TRBJ2-7
abundance: few
d_gene: .
v_gene: TRBV6-1
CDR3nt: TGTGCCAGCAGTGCCTCCGTTTCCCCCGTAGAGCAGTACTTC
CDR3aa: CASSASVSPVEQYF

j_gene: TRBJ1-4
abundance: many
d_gene: TRBD1
v_gene: TRBV20-1
CDR3nt: TGCAGTGCTACCGAGGGGGCTTGGGGTGAAAAACTGTTTTTT
CDR3aa: CSATEGAWGEKLFF

j_gene: TRBJ1-2
abundance: many
d_gene: .
v_gene: TRBV3-1
CDR3nt: TGTGCCAGCAGCCATTCGGGGGACCATGGCTACACCTTC
CDR3aa: CASSHSGDHGYTF

j_gene: TRBJ2-5
abundance: many
d_gene: .
v_gene: TRBV5-5
CDR3nt: TGTGCCAGCAGCCCGGATAGCGACAGGTCTAAGACCCAGTACTTC
CDR3aa: CASSPDSDRSKTQYF

j_gene: TRBJ1-1
abundance: many
d_gene: .
v_gene: TRBV18
CDR3nt: TGTGCCAGCTCACCATCAGGGGATTTGGGAGCTTTCTTT
CDR3aa: CASSPSGDLGAFF

j_gene: TRBJ1-2
abundance: many
d_gene: .
v_gene: TRBV7-9
CDR3nt: TGTGCCAGCAGTTATAGTCAGGGAACAGACTATGGCTACACCTTC
CDR3aa: CASSYSQGTDYGYTF

j_gene: TRBJ1-1
abundance: many
d_gene: .
v_gene: TRBV6-2/TRBV6-3
CDR3nt: TGTGCCAGCAGGGAGAAAGGGTTGAACACTGAAGCTTTCTTT
CDR3aa: CASREKGLNTEAFF

j_gene: TRBJ2-7
abundance: once
d_gene: .
v_gene: TRBV19
CDR3nt: TGTGCCAGTAGTAGACTAGACGGGACAGCGGGGGAGCAGTACTTC
CDR3aa: CASSRLDGTAGEQYF

j_gene: TRBJ2-2
abundance: many
d_gene: .
v_gene: TRBV20-1
CDR3nt: TGCAGTGCTAGTTGGGGAAGCCGGAACACCGGGGAGCTGTTTTTT
CDR3aa: CSASWGSRNTGELFF

j_gene: TRBJ2-1
abundance: once
d_gene: TRBD2
v_gene: TRBV7-7
CDR3nt: TGTGCTAGCAGCTCCAACCGGGGGGGGAGCCCGCAGTTCTTC
CDR3aa: CASSSNRGGSPQFF

j_gene: TRBJ1-2
abundance: many
d_gene: .
v_gene: TRBV9
CDR3nt: TGTGCCAGCAGCGTAGCTACGGGGGACTATGGCTACACCTTC
CDR3aa: CASSVATGDYGYTF

j_gene: TRBJ2-1
abundance: many
d_gene: TRBD2
v_gene: TRBV18
CDR3nt: TGTGCCAGCTCGAAACGACTAGCGGGGGGGCCGGGCAATGAGCAGTTCTTC
CDR3aa: CASSKRLAGGPGNEQFF

j_gene: TRBJ2-1
abundance: many
d_gene: TRBD1
v_gene: TRBV29-1
CDR3nt: TGCAGCCACGGGACAGGGGCCTACAATGAGCAGTTCTTC
CDR3aa: CSHGTGAYNEQFF

j_gene: TRBJ1-4
abundance: many
d_gene: .
v_gene: TRBV12-3/TRBV12-4
CDR3nt: TGTGCCAGCAGTTTACGGGAAAAACTGTTTTTT
CDR3aa: CASSLREKLFF

j_gene: TRBJ2-7
abundance: many
d_gene: .
v_gene: TRBV7-2
CDR3nt: TGTGCCAGCAGCAGTAAGGGGGGCTACGAGCAGTACTTC
CDR3aa: CASSSKGGYEQYF

j_gene: TRBJ2-7
abundance: many
d_gene: .
v_gene: TRBV11-2
CDR3nt: TGTGCCAGCAGCCAGGAAACTGGGACACCAGAGCAGTACTTC
CDR3aa: CASSQETGTPEQYF

j_gene: TRBJ2-4
abundance: many
d_gene: .
v_gene: TRBV7-9
CDR3nt: TGTGCCAGCAGCTTAGAGGCTTCACTAGCCAAAAACATTCAGTACTTC
CDR3aa: CASSLEASLAKNIQYF

j_gene: TRBJ2-2
abundance: many
d_gene: TRBD1
v_gene: TRBV4-1
CDR3nt: TGCGCCAGCAGCCAAAGGACAGGGGGTTTTGAAACCGGGGAGCTGTTTTTT
CDR3aa: CASSQRTGGFETGELFF

j_gene: TRBJ2-4
abundance: many
d_gene: TRBD2
v_gene: TRBV5-1
CDR3nt: TGCGCCAGCAGCGCAGCCCGGGGGACTAGCGGGGGGGCGTCCAAAAACATTCAGTACTTC
CDR3aa: CASSAARGTSGGASKNIQYF

j_gene: TRBJ2-7
abundance: many
d_gene: .
v_gene: TRBV20-1
CDR3nt: TGCAGTGCTAGAAACAGACTAACCTACGAGCAGTACTTC
CDR3aa: CSARNRLTYEQYF

j_gene: TRBJ1-1
abundance: many
d_gene: TRBD1
v_gene: TRBV20-1
CDR3nt: TGCAGTGCCCCAAGCAGGCAGGGGGTCACTGAAGCTTTCTTT
CDR3aa: CSAPSRQGVTEAFF

j_gene: TRBJ2-1
abundance: many
d_gene: .
v_gene: TRBV3-1
CDR3nt: TGTGCCAGCAGCCACAACAGGGATGAGCAGTTCTTC
CDR3aa: CASSHNRDEQFF

j_gene: TRBJ2-5
abundance: many
d_gene: .
v_gene: TRBV9
CDR3nt: TGTGCCAGCAGCCTTAACCAGGGGCTGCGAGTAGAGACCCAGTACTTC
CDR3aa: CASSLNQGLRVETQYF